The rows below give T cell receptor beta chains drawn from one sample of a study of OX40 agonist ivuxolimab in advanced cancers. Sequenced by immunoSEQ multiplex PCR; TCRdb stores in-frame clones only, minus some. Of approximately 23,000 clones listed, approximately 86% are singletons. Sequences were derived from CD4+ or CD8+ T cells sorted from blood, sampled in a trial of the OX40 agonist ivuxolimab. The source of these receptors is an adult with an advanced solid tumor such as melanoma, head and neck, liver or kidney cancer. Each CDR3 is given with its conserved first and last residue. Fields, in order: V gene, D gene, clone size, CDR3 protein. A D gene is named only where the DNA matches it firmly. Only some rows state a clone size, as once, few, many or a class for expanded clones.

v_gene: TRBV4-3
d_gene: -
abundance: -
CDR3aa: CASSQDHVGPANEKLFF

v_gene: TRBV5-6
d_gene: -
abundance: -
CDR3aa: CASSLGTQPQHF

v_gene: TRBV30
d_gene: -
abundance: -
CDR3aa: CAWRSGTEAFF

v_gene: TRBV10-2
d_gene: -
abundance: -
CDR3aa: CATRARATEAFF

v_gene: TRBV5-6
d_gene: -
abundance: -
CDR3aa: CASSLSGAPYNEQFF

v_gene: TRBV27
d_gene: -
abundance: -
CDR3aa: CASSFYGMYNSPLHF

v_gene: TRBV10-2
d_gene: -
abundance: -
CDR3aa: CASRARGTEAFF

v_gene: TRBV7-3
d_gene: -
abundance: -
CDR3aa: CASSPGGGSHEQYF

v_gene: TRBV7-9
d_gene: -
abundance: -
CDR3aa: CASSLSSLGGYTF

v_gene: TRBV13
d_gene: TRBD2
abundance: -
CDR3aa: CASSPRLADYSETQYF

v_gene: TRBV27
d_gene: -
abundance: -
CDR3aa: CASGRGGPYNQPQHF

v_gene: TRBV30
d_gene: TRBD1
abundance: -
CDR3aa: CASLTGLDEKLFF

v_gene: TRBV5-1
d_gene: -
abundance: once
CDR3aa: CASSLASFSWETYEQYF